Listed below are T cell receptor beta chains from one sample, sequenced in a study of PD-1 and CTLA-4 blockade in melanoma. Generated by immunoSEQ multiplex PCR, the TCRdb table keeps only in-frame clones and is missing some. The table lists around 7,200 clones, 80% of them singletons. This sample comprised CD8+ T cells from peripheral blood, obtained before anti-PD-1 treatment. These receptor sequences come from a human donor with melanoma. The CDR3 runs from the conserved cysteine through the conserved F or W.

CDR3 length	V gene	J gene	CDR3 protein
13	TRBV11-1	TRBJ1-1	CASSLYRGTEAFF
16	TRBV27	TRBJ2-5	CASSYIAGAVQETQYF
12	TRBV12-3/TRBV12-4	TRBJ2-1	CASSLGGNEQFF
14	TRBV9	TRBJ2-5	CASSAYRGEETQYF
13	TRBV12-3/TRBV12-4	TRBJ1-2	CASSTGQTYGYTF
12	TRBV30	TRBJ1-1	CASAGGRTEAFF
13	TRBV5-1	TRBJ2-7	CASSLVGNYEQYF
14	TRBV7-7	TRBJ2-2	CASSLAPNTGELFF
15	TRBV30	TRBJ1-5	CAWTFAGGVNQPQHF
15	TRBV7-9	TRBJ1-1	CASSPPGWANTEAFF
17	TRBV6-2/TRBV6-3	TRBJ2-1	CASSYSGTSARMNEQFF
16	TRBV4-1	TRBJ1-2	CASSQEGANPFYGYTF
14	TRBV6-5	TRBJ1-5	CASSYSAGDQPQHF
17	TRBV11-2	TRBJ2-1	CASSLDLGLAGYNEQFF
19	TRBV21-1	TRBJ1-3	CASSKRRPIGNASGNTIYF
17	TRBV7-8	TRBJ2-7	CASSTNLSPNSPYEQYF
16	TRBV11-2	TRBJ2-1	CASSLGGGQGYNEQFF
16	TRBV6-2/TRBV6-3	TRBJ2-1	CASSPGQTNPYNEQFF
13	TRBV19	TRBJ1-1	CASSISPNTEAFF
13	TRBV30	TRBJ1-2	CAWRPAGGYGYTF
14	TRBV11-3	TRBJ2-2	CASSSTMNTGELFF
15	TRBV24-1	TRBJ1-2	CATSASNSANYGYTF
13	TRBV29-1	TRBJ1-1	CSVGHGLNTEAFF
15	TRBV29-1	TRBJ2-3	CSVETGLAGGGTQYF
13	TRBV11-3	TRBJ2-7	CASSIAGAYEQYF
12	TRBV7-9	TRBJ2-1	CASSLTDNEQFF
13	TRBV30	TRBJ1-1	CAWTRQGATEAFF
13	TRBV5-8	TRBJ1-1	CASSFELNTEAFF
15	TRBV10-1	TRBJ2-1	CASSEMDRGWNEQFF
18	TRBV7-2	TRBJ2-1	CASSLGTSGTFSYNEQFF
16	TRBV4-1	TRBJ1-6	CASSQEAGTANSPLHF
14	TRBV5-8	TRBJ1-5	CASSLFGTGQPQHF
16	TRBV4-3	TRBJ2-5	CASSQDRFGGKETQYF
12	TRBV12-3/TRBV12-4	TRBJ2-1	CASSLGYNEQFF
12	TRBV2	TRBJ2-2	CASSVEPGELFF
16	TRBV11-3	TRBJ2-7	CASSFRAQLGTYEQYF
12	TRBV7-2	TRBJ1-5	CASSLDNQPQHF